A single sample gave rise to the 3 T cell receptor beta chains below, sequenced in a study of regulatory T cells in long-lasting Graves disease. The time point denotes: newly diagnosed GD, antithyroid drugs for less than 3 months. Extracted RNA from PBMCs served as the source of the TCR library. With iRepertoire HTBI primers and Arm-PCR of CDR3 regions, TCR beta libraries were built. TCRdb analysed the multiplex PCR reads with MiXCR anew, one entry per CDR3 protein. The data contain 400,000 to 450,000 distinct CDR3 sequences, 16% of them seen just once; the ten biggest clones take up around 10%. These data also featured in a second study, about T cells in Graves' hyperthyroidism and ophthalmopathy.

The sample in question was peripheral blood mononuclear cells (PBMCs), obtained at new diagnosis, from a patient treated with antithyroid drugs. The receptor set was obtained from a woman in her 30s with Graves disease.

Turning to this clonotype: A much larger clone differs by one base, so this may be a read error. V usage is TRBV6-2 or TRBV6-3 and J usage is TRBJ2-1; 16 bases match TRBD2. The CDR3 length is 20 residues. Per the germline V gene, CDR1 is MNHEY and CDR2 is SVGEGT. Trimming took 5 bases from V and 0 from J; bases not matched to a gene: 10. The CDR3 loop is CASSHGTSGRASNSYNEQFF. The DNA for the CDR3 is TGTGCCAGCAGTCACGGGACTAGCGGGAGGGCCTCCAACTCCTACAATGAGCAGTTCTTC.

Concerning this clonotype: This may stem from a read error, because a much larger clone lies one nucleotide away. This chain uses TRBV29-1 with TRBJ2-1; 7 positions agree with TRBD1. CDR3 length: 12 amino acids. In germline, CDR1 is SQVTM, CDR2 ANQGSEA. The CDR3 region has the DNA TGCAGCGTTAAGCAGGGGGATAGTGAGCGGTTCTTC. Its translation is CSVKQGDSERFF.

The chain employs TRBV4-1 and TRBJ2-2; 7 nucleotides align to TRBD1. V shed 4 bases, J shed 1 base, and the junction held 12 bases outside the gene matches. In germline, CDR1 is MGHRA, CDR2 YSYEKL. This CDR3 is built from 18 residues. In DNA form, the CDR3 reads TGCGCCAGCAGCCTCGCCCCTACAGGGGATCAGAACACCGGGGAGCTGTTTTTT. Translation gives CASSLAPTGDQNTGELFF.